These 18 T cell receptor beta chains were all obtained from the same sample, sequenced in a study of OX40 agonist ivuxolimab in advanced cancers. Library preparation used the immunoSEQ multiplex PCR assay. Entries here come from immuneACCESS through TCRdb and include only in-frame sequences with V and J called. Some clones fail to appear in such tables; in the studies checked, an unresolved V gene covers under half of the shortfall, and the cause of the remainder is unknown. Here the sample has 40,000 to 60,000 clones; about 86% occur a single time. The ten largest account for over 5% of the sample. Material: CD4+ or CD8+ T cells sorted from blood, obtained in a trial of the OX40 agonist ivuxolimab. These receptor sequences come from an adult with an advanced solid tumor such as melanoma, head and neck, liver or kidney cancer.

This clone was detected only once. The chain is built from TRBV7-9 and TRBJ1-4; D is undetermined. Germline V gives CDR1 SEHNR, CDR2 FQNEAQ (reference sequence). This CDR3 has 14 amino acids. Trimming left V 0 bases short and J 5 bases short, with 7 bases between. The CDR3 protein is CASSLADGNEKLFF. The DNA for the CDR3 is TGTGCCAGCAGCTTAGCAGATGGGAATGAAAAACTGTTTTTT.

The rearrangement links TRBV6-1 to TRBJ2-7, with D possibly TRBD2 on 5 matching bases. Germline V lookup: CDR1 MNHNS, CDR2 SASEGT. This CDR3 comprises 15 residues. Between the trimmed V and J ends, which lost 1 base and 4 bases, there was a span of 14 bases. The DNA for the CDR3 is TGTGCCAGCAGTGAAGAGGATTTTCCGGGGTACGAGCAGTACTTC. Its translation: CASSEEDFPGYEQYF.

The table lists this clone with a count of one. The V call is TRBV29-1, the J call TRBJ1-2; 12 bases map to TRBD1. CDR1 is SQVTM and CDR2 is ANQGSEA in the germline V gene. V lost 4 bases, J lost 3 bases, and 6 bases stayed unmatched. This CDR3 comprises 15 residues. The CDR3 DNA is TGCAGCGTTGTAGGGACAGGGGGCGCAGACTATGGCTACACCTTC. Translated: CSVVGTGGADYGYTF. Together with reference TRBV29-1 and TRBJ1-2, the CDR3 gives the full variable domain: SAVISQKPSRDICQRGTSLTIQCQVDSQVTMMFWYRQQPGQSLTLIATANQGSEATYESGFVIDKFPISRPNLTFSTLTVSNMSPEDSSIYLCSVVGTGGADYGYTFGSGTRLTVV.

The CDR3 sequence is CSVELGDYPSTDTQYF. In DNA form, the CDR3 reads TGCAGCGTTGAATTAGGGGACTACCCTAGCACAGATACGCAGTATTTT. The gene calls are TRBV29-1 and TRBJ2-3; TRBD2 matches 7 bases. J lost 0 bases, V lost 2 bases, and 8 bases had no gene match. The CDR3 runs 16 residues. Germline V CDR1 and CDR2: SQVTM, ANQGSEA.

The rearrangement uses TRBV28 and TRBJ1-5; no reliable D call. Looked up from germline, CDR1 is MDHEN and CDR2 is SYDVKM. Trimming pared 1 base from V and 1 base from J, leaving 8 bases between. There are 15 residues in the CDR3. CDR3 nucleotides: TGTGCCAGCAGTTTATTCGCTGAAAGCAATCAGCCCCAGCATTTT. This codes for CASSLFAESNQPQHF.

CDR3 DNA sequence: TGTGCCAGCAGCGTAGGGGACATCAATCCTGAAGCTTTCTTT. Translating it yields CASSVGDINPEAFF. The rearrangement joins TRBV9 to TRBJ1-1; weak D call: TRBD1 (6 bases). The CDR3 covers 14 residues. The ends were cut back, 0 bases at V and 6 bases at J, with 12 bases in the middle. Germline V gene lookup returns CDR1 SGDLS and CDR2 YYNGEE. The full variable domain, with the rest looked up from reference TRBV9 and TRBJ1-1, is DSGVTQTPKHLITATGQRVTLRCSPRSGDLSVYWYQQSLDQGLQFLIQYYNGEERAKGNILERFSAQQFPDLHSELNLSSLELGDSALYFCASSVGDINPEAFFGQGTRLTVV.

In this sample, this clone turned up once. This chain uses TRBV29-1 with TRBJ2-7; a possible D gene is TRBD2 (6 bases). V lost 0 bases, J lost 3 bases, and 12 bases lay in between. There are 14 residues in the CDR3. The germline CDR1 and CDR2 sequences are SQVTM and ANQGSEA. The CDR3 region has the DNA TGCAGCGTTGAAGAACGGGCGGGGAACTACGAGCAGTACTTC. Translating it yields CSVEERAGNYEQYF.

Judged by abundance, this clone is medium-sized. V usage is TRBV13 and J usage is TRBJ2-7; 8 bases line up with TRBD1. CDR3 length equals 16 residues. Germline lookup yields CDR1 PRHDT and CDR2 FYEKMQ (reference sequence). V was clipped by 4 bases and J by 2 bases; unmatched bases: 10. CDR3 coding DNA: TGTGCCAGCAGCTCCTCAGGACAGGGCCAAACCTACGAGCAGTACGTC. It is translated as CASSSSGQGQTYEQYV.

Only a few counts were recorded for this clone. CDR3 in DNA: TGTGCCAGCAGCACGAACACCGGGGAGCTGTTTTTT. Residues: CASSTNTGELFF. The chain joins TRBV9 to TRBJ2-2; D not resolved. This CDR3 is built from 12 residues. Germline V gene data show CDR1 as SGDLS and CDR2 as YYNGEE. The germline V and J ends were trimmed by 4 bases and 0 bases, with 1 base remaining between them.

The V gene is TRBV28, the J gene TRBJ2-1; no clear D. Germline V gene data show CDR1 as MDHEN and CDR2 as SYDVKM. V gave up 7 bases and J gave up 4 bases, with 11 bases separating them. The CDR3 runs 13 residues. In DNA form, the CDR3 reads TGTGCCAGCATTCGGAGACATTACAATGAGCAGTTCTTC. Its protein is CASIRRHYNEQFF.

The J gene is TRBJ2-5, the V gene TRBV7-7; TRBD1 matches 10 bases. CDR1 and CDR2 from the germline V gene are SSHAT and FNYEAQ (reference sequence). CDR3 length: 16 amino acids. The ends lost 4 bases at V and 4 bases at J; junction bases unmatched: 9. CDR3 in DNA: TGTGCCAGCAGCTCAAAACGGGACAGGGGAGGAGAGACCCAGTACTTC. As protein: CASSSKRDRGGETQYF.

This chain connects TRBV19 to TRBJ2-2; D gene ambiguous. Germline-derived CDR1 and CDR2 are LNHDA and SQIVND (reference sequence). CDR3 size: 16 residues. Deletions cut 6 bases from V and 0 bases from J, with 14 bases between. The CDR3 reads CASRTLQPANTGELFF. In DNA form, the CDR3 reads TGTGCCAGTAGGACGCTCCAGCCCGCGAACACCGGGGAGCTGTTTTTT.

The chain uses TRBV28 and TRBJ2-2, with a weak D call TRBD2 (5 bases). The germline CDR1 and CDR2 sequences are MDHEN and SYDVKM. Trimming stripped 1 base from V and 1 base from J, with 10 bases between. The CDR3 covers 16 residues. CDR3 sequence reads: CASSLFAGENTGELFF. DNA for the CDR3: TGTGCCAGCAGTTTATTTGCGGGCGAGAACACCGGGGAGCTGTTTTTT.

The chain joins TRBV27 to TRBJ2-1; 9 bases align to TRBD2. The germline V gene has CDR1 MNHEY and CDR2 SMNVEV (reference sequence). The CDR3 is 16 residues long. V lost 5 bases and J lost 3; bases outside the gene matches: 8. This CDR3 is CASSALTAGGYNEQFF. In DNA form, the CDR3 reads TGTGCCAGCAGTGCCCTGACAGCGGGAGGCTACAATGAGCAGTTCTTC.

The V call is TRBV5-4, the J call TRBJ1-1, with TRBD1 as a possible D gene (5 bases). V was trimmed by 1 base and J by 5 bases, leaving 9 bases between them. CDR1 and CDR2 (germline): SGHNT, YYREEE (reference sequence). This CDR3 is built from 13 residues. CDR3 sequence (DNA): TGTGCCAGCAGCTTGCAGGGTTCAACTGAAGCTTTCTTT. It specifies CASSLQGSTEAFF.

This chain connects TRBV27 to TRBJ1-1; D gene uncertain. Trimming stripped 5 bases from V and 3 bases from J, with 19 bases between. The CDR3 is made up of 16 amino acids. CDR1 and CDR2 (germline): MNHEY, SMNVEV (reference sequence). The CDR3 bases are TGTGCCAGCAGTATCAATGGACTTGGGCGGGACACTGAAGCTTTCTTT. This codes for CASSINGLGRDTEAFF.

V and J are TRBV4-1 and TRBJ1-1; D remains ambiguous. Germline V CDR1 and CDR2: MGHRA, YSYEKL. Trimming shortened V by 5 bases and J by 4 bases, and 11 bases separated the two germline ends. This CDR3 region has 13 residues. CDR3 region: CASSYAISTEAFF. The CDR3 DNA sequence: TGCGCCAGCAGCTACGCGATCTCCACTGAAGCTTTCTTT.

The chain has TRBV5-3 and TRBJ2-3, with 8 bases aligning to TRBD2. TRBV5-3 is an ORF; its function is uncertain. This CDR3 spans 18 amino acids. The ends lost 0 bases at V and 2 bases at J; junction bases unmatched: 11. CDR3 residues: CARSLDLGSGEFTDTQYF. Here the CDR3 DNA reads TGTGCCAGAAGCTTGGATTTGGGTAGCGGGGAGTTCACAGATACGCAGTATTTT.